The 8 T cell receptor beta chains listed next were all sequenced from one sample in a study of cytomegalovirus exposure and HLA in healthy donors. Primers for the PCR totalled 60 Vbeta and 13 Jbeta. TCRdb's table, derived via immunoSEQ multiplex PCR, lists solely in-frame clones and lacks some. Of under 150,000 clones in the sample, over 8% were seen once. Sequencing was performed on PBMCs. The receptor source for this set is a man aged 30 to 45 in good health and CMV-seronegative.

This chain joins TRBV4-1 and TRBJ1-1, with a weak D call TRBD1 (6 bases). The V and J ends lost 2 bases and 3 bases respectively, with 10 bases between them. The CDR3 totals 14 residues. The germline V gene has CDR1 MGHRA and CDR2 YSYEKL. The CDR3 DNA sequence: TGCGCCAGCAGCCAATTGCAGGGGCACACTGAAGCTTTCTTT. Protein: CASSQLQGHTEAFF.

The rearrangement links TRBV10-2 to TRBJ2-5; 7 bases fit TRBD2. The CDR3 extends over 15 amino acids. V shed 6 bases, J shed 5 bases, and the junction held 12 bases outside the gene matches. CDR1 WSHSY and CDR2 SAAADI come from the germline V gene. The CDR3: CASSRETREWETQYF. DNA of the CDR3: TGCGCCAGCAGCCGGGAGACGCGGGAGTGGGAGACCCAGTACTTC.

The chain is built from TRBV10-1 and TRBJ2-7; no reliable D call. V lost 0 bases and J lost 7, with 13 bases in between. CDR3 length equals 14 residues. Looked up from germline, CDR1 is WNHNN and CDR2 is SYGVQD (reference sequence). CDR3: CASSESWPVGEQYF. The CDR3 DNA is TGCGCCAGCAGTGAGTCTTGGCCGGTCGGGGAGCAGTACTTC.

This clone was recorded a few times. The chain recombines TRBV11-2 with TRBJ1-1, with TRBD1 as a possible D gene (5 bases). Germline CDR1 reads SGHAT; CDR2 reads FQNNGV. This CDR3 contains 14 residues. Trimming cost V 8 bases and J 1 base, with 14 bases left between them. In DNA form, the CDR3 reads TGTGCCAGCGCGGCAGGGCCTTGGAACACTGAAGCTTTCTTT. This encodes CASAAGPWNTEAFF.

The sample holds a few counts of this clone. As DNA, the CDR3 is TGCAGTGCTGGTCATCGGTACGAGCAGTACTTC. Protein sequence: CSAGHRYEQYF. The V and J genes are TRBV20-1 and TRBJ2-7; no clear D gene. V was clipped by 5 bases and J by 4 bases, with 9 bases between them. CDR1 and CDR2 (germline): DFQATT, SNEGSKA (reference sequence). The CDR3 loop spans 11 amino acids.

This clone appeared a few times. The chain couples TRBV12-5 to TRBJ2-3; D call uncertain. The CDR3 is made up of 13 amino acids. Trimming left V 6 bases short and J 2 bases short, with 9 bases between. Germline CDR1 and CDR2: LGHNT and FRNRAP. The CDR3 coding sequence is TGTGCTAGTGGGGATCGGGTCACAGATACGCAGTATTTT. Its protein product is CASGDRVTDTQYF.

The chain couples TRBV4-1 to TRBJ1-1; the D is unclear. The CDR3 consists of 13 residues. The germline V and J ends were trimmed by 0 bases and 5 bases, with 7 bases remaining between them. Germline V gives CDR1 MGHRA, CDR2 YSYEKL. The CDR3 bases are TGCGCCAGCAGCCAAGATCAATTGACTGAAGCTTTCTTT. Residues: CASSQDQLTEAFF.

This clone was observed a few times. This sequence joins TRBV29-1 and TRBJ2-3, with 7 nucleotides matching TRBD1. Per germline, CDR1 SQVTM and CDR2 ANQGSEA. After removal of 7 bases from V and 2 bases from J, the junction contained 9 bases not matched to a gene. This CDR3 has 14 amino acids. The CDR3 region is CSERQGPNTDTQYF. In DNA, the CDR3 is TGCAGCGAGCGACAGGGACCAAACACAGATACGCAGTATTTT.